This TCR beta chain was identified in a study of blood T cells in healthy people across ages. Germline values: CDR1 SEHNR, CDR2 FQNEAQ (reference sequence). V was trimmed by 4 bases and J by 6 bases, leaving 15 bases between them. The CDR3 extends over 14 amino acids. Broader study findings: Diversity estimated from one million T cells was considered an underestimate. A roughly linear fall in TCR beta diversity per million T cells was seen with increasing age.

Sample-barcoded 5' priming and a J-beta primer mix drove a second PCR of about 7 to 12 cycles. TCRdb processed the 5' RACE reads anew with MiXCR; each CDR3 protein has one entry. The table lists some 1 million distinct CDR3 sequences, around 45% of them singletons, with approximately 17% in the top ten. This clonotype has only a few counts. Its antigen is as yet unknown. With each sample, at least 5 micrograms of total RNA were extracted. The sequenced sample consisted of blood. The sequence was obtained from a woman aged 60-70 years in good health. V gene TRBV7-9 combines with J gene TRBJ1-1, with D perhaps matching TRBD1 (6 bases). CDR3 residues: CASSYGQGRAEAFF. The CDR3 nucleotides read TGTGCCAGCAGCTATGGTCAGGGGCGCGCTGAAGCTTTCTTT.